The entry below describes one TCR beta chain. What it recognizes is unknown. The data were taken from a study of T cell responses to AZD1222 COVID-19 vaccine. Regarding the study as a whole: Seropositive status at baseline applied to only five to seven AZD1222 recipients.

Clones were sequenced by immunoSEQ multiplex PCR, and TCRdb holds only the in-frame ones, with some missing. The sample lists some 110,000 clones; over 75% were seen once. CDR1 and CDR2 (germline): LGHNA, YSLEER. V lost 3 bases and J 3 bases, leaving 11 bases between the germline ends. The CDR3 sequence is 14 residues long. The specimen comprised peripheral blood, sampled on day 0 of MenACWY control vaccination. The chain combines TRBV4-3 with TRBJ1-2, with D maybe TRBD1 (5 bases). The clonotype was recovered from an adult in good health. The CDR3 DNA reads TGCGCCAGCAGCCAGGGGACGAGGGACTATGGCTACACCTTC. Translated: CASSQGTRDYGYTF.